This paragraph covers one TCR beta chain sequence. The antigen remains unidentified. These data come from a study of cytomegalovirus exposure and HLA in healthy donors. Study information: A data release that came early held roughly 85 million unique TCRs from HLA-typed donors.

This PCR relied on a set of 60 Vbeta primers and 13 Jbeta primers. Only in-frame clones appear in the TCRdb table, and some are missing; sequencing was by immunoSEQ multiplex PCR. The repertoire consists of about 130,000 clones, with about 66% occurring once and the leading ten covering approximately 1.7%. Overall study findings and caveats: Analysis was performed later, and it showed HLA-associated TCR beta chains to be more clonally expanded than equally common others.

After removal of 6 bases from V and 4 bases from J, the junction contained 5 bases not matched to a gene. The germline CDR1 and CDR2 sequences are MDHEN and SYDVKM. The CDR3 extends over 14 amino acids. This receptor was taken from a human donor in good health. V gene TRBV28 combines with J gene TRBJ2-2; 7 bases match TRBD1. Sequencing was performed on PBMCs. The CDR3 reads CASRRGLGTGELFF. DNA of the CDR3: TGTGCCAGCAGAAGGGGGCTTGGCACCGGGGAGCTGTTTTTT. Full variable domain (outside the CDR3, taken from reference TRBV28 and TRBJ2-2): DVKVTQSSRYLVKRTGEKVFLECVQDMDHENMFWYRQDPGLGLRLIYFSYDVKMKEKGDIPEGYSVSREKKERFSLILESASTNQTSMYLCASRRGLGTGELFFGEGSRLTVL.